This T cell receptor beta chain comes out of a study of CD8+ T cells in alopecia areata. Study-wide context: Treatment ran 6 to 18 months, with 6 months of follow-up afterward.

Only a few counts were recorded for this clone. Antigen unknown. The study's findings and limits: Mice gave a clearer picture of TCR sharing than patients did, possibly for HLA-related reasons.

Reverse transcription of extracted RNA yielded cDNA, which provided the sequencing template. The method was immunoSEQ multiplex PCR; TCRdb's version includes in-frame clones alone and lacks a portion of them. The table has more than 200,000 clones, roughly 66% seen once. Treatment here: oral pan-JAK inhibitor, 5-10 mg twice daily. Starting from PBMCs, sorting isolated CD4+ and CD8+ T cells. The TCR originated in a human donor with alopecia areata. The sequences come from CD4+ T cells sorted from blood, collected around week 46, from a patient treated with tofacitinib.

This chain's CDR3 is CASSVAEIGTGLLSDTQYF. In nucleotides, the CDR3 is TGTGCCAGCAGCGTAGCGGAGATTGGGACAGGGCTTTTATCAGATACGCAGTATTTT. The chain recombines TRBV9 with TRBJ2-3, with 9 bases identical to TRBD1. Germline CDR1 and CDR2: SGDLS and YYNGEE. V was clipped by 0 bases and J by 4 bases; unmatched bases: 15. The CDR3 consists of 19 residues.